This T cell receptor beta chain was obtained from a study of T cells after yellow fever vaccination. Findings and limits, study-wide: In post-booster samples, most primary-vaccination clones reappeared (approximately 97% CD4, 88% CD8). Weaker overall, the secondary response nonetheless peaked faster (day 5 versus 15). Just a small share of clonotypes turned up in the CD4 compartment as well as the CD8 compartment.

A universal primer site and UMIs were added as TCR cDNA was made by 5'RACE template switching. Via MiXCR, TCRdb re-called the 5' RACE reads, giving one row per CDR3 protein. Among around 590,000 distinct CDR3 sequences, approximately 13% were seen once, and the ten largest hold about 16%. This clonotype has just a few counts. The target antigen is unknown. The V gene end was trimmed by 6 bases and the J gene end by 5 bases; junction bases not matched to a gene: 7. The CDR3 contains 16 residues. The gene calls are TRBV12-3 or TRBV12-4 and TRBJ2-3, with 14 bases identical to TRBD2. This TCR was recovered from a young man who received the YFV17D yellow fever vaccine. The sequencing used PBMCs, collected on the day of the yellow fever booster vaccination. The CDR3 region has the DNA TGTGCCAGCAGCCCCCCGGGACTAGCGGGAGAAGATACGCAGTATTTT. This translates into CASSPPGLAGEDTQYF.